This passage covers 15 T cell receptor beta chains from one sample sequenced in a study of T cells in Graves' hyperthyroidism and ophthalmopathy. Researchers amplified the TCR beta CDR3 regions from RNA transcripts. RT-PCR in the first round (using the HTBI primer set) targeted the TCR CDR3. TCRdb redid the calling of the multiplex PCR reads with MiXCR, one entry per CDR3 protein. The sample shows 300,000 to 400,000 distinct CDR3 sequences, roughly 15% of them seen only once. Specimen: blood. These receptors all stem from a woman in her 30s with Graves' ophthalmopathy.

This chain joins TRBV7-9 and TRBJ2-7, with D unclear. The CDR3 sequence is 15 residues long. V was cut by 1 base and J by 4 bases, with 14 bases left in between. Germline V gene sequence: CDR1 SEHNR, CDR2 FQNEAQ (reference sequence). CDR3 amino acids: CASSLGGFFEYEQYF. The CDR3 bases are TGTGCCAGCAGCTTAGGGGGTTTTTTTGAATACGAGCAGTACTTC.

This clonotype has just a few counts. The chain is built from TRBV7-9 and TRBJ2-7; 7 bases are a match to TRBD2. Germline V lookup: CDR1 SEHNR, CDR2 FQNEAQ (reference sequence). The CDR3 has 15 amino acids. V gave up 4 bases and J gave up 4 bases; unmatched junction bases: 10. CDR3 bases: TGTGCCAGCAGCTCCCCTGGGGGGGGGAGGTACGAGCAGTACTTC. Its protein product is CASSSPGGGRYEQYF.

There are many counts of this clonotype. The rearrangement uses TRBV28 and TRBJ1-1; 8 bases are shared with TRBD1. The CDR3 loop spans 16 amino acids. The V segment lost 6 bases and the J segment 1 base; nucleotides outside the gene matches: 10. CDR1 MDHEN and CDR2 SYDVKM come from the germline V gene. CDR3 in amino acids: CASREPQGTGNTEAFF. The CDR3 nucleotides read TGTGCCAGCAGGGAGCCCCAGGGGACAGGGAACACTGAAGCTTTCTTT.

This clonotype was detected ten times or more. V usage is TRBV4-1 and J usage is TRBJ1-3; D unresolved. The CDR3 loop spans 15 amino acids. V gave up 10 bases and J gave up 3 bases, with 19 bases separating them. Germline V gene sequence: CDR1 MGHRA, CDR2 YSYEKL. DNA of the CDR3: TGCGCCACCACTGCTTATGGCCTCCTTGGAAACACCATATATTTT. Amino acid sequence: CATTAYGLLGNTIYF.

This clonotype was recorded at least ten times. The V gene is TRBV2, the J gene TRBJ2-7; no clear D. CDR1 is SNHLY, CDR2 FYNNEI, per germline. V lost 4 bases to trimming and J lost 5 bases, with 9 bases between them. This CDR3 region has 12 residues. In nucleotides, the CDR3 is TGTGCCAGCAGTGGAAGGTTCCACGAGCAGTACTTC. Its protein is CASSGRFHEQYF. The full variable domain, in which reference TRBV2 and TRBJ2-7 provide the parts outside the CDR3, is EPEVTQTPSHQVTQMGQEVILRCVPISNHLYFYWYRQILGQKVEFLVSFYNNEISEKSEIFDDQFSVERPDGSNFTLKIRSTKLEDSAMYFCASSGRFHEQYFGPGTRLTVT.

This clonotype has at least ten counts. The gene calls are TRBV12-5 and TRBJ2-1; 7 bases map to TRBD1. Germline CDR1 LGHNT, CDR2 FRNRAP. The V gene end was trimmed by 0 bases and the J gene end by 0 bases; junction bases not matched to a gene: 5. This CDR3 has 17 amino acids. This chain's CDR3 is CASGLVISGGSYNEQFF. CDR3 DNA: TGTGCTAGTGGTTTGGTAATATCAGGGGGCTCCTACAATGAGCAGTTCTTC.

J is TRBJ2-5 and V is TRBV14; D is uncertain. V was pared by 1 base and J by 5 bases, with 17 bases between. The length of the CDR3 is 16 residues. Germline CDR1 SGHDN, CDR2 FVKESK. The DNA of the CDR3 is TGTGCCAGCAGCCAAGGTAGTTCTGCGGTTCGGGAGACCCAGTACTTC. As protein: CASSQGSSAVRETQYF. Full variable domain (outside the CDR3, taken from reference TRBV14 and TRBJ2-5): EAGVTQFPSHSVIEKGQTVTLRCDPISGHDNLYWYRRVMGKEIKFLLHFVKESKQDESGMPNNRFLAERTGGTYSTLKVQPAELEDSGVYFCASSQGSSAVRETQYFGPGTRLLVL.

This clonotype has at least ten counts. The chain links TRBV12-3 or TRBV12-4 to TRBJ1-1, with 8 positions matching TRBD1. This CDR3 is 13 amino acids long. J lost 1 base, V lost 8 bases, and 3 bases had no gene match. CDR3 bases: TGTGCCAGCTGGGGGACAGGGAACACTGAAGCTTTCTTT. Its protein is CASWGTGNTEAFF.

In its sample, this clonotype was seen a few times. The V gene is TRBV12-3 or TRBV12-4, the J gene TRBJ1-5; 10 positions agree with TRBD1. The CDR3 loop spans 14 amino acids. V shed 6 bases and J 5 bases; nucleotides not matched to a gene: 4. CDR3 nucleotide sequence: TGTGCCAGCAGATCGACAGGGGGCGATCAGCCCCAGCATTTT. This encodes CASRSTGGDQPQHF.

This clonotype was counted only a few times. This chain joins TRBV29-1 and TRBJ1-2, with 7 bases matching TRBD1. The CDR3 is 20 residues long. Trimming took 6 bases from V and 1 from J; bases not matched to a gene: 26. Germline V gene data show CDR1 as SQVTM and CDR2 as ANQGSEA. The CDR3 DNA is TGCAGCGTCAAGAGGGGGCGCCTGGACGGAGGGGGACCATTTAACTATGGCTACACCTTC. Its protein is CSVKRGRLDGGGPFNYGYTF.

This clonotype occurred many times. The chain recombines TRBV6-1 with TRBJ2-3; D call uncertain. This CDR3 has 18 amino acids. Per germline, CDR1 MNHNS and CDR2 SASEGT. V lost 5 bases to trimming and J lost 6 bases, with 27 bases between them. CDR3 sequence: CASSYIWGREAAPDTQYF. The CDR3, as DNA: TGTGCCAGCAGTTACATATGGGGAAGGGAAGCCGCCCCCGATACGCAGTATTTT.

This clonotype has at least ten counts. The rearrangement links TRBV15 to TRBJ1-1; D is possibly TRBD1 (6 bases). CDR3 length: 15 residues. Deletions cut 2 bases from V and 1 base from J, with 11 bases between. Germline CDR1 is LNHNV and CDR2 is YYDKDF (reference sequence). The CDR3, as DNA: TGTGCCACCAGCAGACCAGGGGCTGGGAACACTGAAGCTTTCTTT. Translation gives CATSRPGAGNTEAFF.

The chain combines TRBV7-2 with TRBJ2-3; D might be TRBD1 or TRBD2, each matching 5 bases. Trimming removed 3 bases at V and 5 bases at J, with 15 bases between. Germline assignment: CDR1 SGHTA and CDR2 FQGNSA. The CDR3 is 15 amino acids. The CDR3 here is CASSLLTGTGDTQYF. The CDR3 DNA reads TGTGCCAGCAGCTTGTTAACCGGGACGGGAGATACGCAGTATTTT.

There are many counts of this clonotype. The rearrangement joins TRBV6-1 to TRBJ1-5, with TRBD1 matching over 8 bases. The V segment lost 1 base and the J segment 3 bases; nucleotides outside the gene matches: 8. The CDR3 runs to 17 residues. In germline, CDR1 is MNHNS, CDR2 SASEGT. DNA for the CDR3: TGTGCCAGCAGTGAAGACCCGGGACAGGAGATCAATCAGCCCCAGCATTTT. It encodes CASSEDPGQEINQPQHF.

This chain links TRBV19 with TRBJ1-5; 7 bases match TRBD1. The CDR3 spans 13 residues. V was pared by 4 bases and J by 6 bases, with 3 bases of the junction left unmatched. Germline V gives CDR1 LNHDA, CDR2 SQIVND (reference sequence). The CDR3 here is CASSKQGLQPQHF. Here the CDR3 DNA reads TGTGCCAGTAGTAAACAGGGGCTTCAGCCCCAGCATTTT.